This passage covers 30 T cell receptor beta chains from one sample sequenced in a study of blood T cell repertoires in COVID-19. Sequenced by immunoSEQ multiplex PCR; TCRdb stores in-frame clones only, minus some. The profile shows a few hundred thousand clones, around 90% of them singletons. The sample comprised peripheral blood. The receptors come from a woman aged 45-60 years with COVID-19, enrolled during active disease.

CDR3 protein: CASSANRGGSNQPQHF. CDR3 in DNA: TGTGCCAGCAGTGCCAACAGGGGAGGAAGCAATCAGCCCCAGCATTTT. The chain is built from TRBV6-1 and TRBJ1-5, with 7 bases that match TRBD1. This CDR3 is built from 16 residues. Germline V lookup: CDR1 MNHNS, CDR2 SASEGT. The ends lost 4 bases at V and 1 base at J; junction bases unmatched: 7.

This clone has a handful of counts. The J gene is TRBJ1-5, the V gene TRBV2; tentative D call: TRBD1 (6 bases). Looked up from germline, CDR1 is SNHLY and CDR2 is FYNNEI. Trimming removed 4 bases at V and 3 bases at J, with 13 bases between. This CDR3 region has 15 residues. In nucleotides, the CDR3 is TGTGCCAGCAGTGCGGGACAAGCTTTCAATCAGCCCCAGCATTTT. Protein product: CASSAGQAFNQPQHF.

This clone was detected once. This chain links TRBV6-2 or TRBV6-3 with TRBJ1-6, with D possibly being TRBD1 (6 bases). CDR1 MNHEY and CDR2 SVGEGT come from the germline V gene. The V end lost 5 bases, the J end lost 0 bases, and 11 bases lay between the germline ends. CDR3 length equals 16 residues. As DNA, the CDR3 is TGTGCCAGCAGTGATACAGGGAGCTCCTATAATTCACCCCTCCACTTT. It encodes CASSDTGSSYNSPLHF.

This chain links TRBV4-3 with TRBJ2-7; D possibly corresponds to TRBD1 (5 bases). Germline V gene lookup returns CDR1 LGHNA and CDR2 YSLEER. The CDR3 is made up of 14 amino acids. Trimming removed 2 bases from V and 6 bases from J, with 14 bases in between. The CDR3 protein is CASSQTPGPSEQYF. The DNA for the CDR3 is TGCGCCAGCAGCCAAACTCCAGGGCCCTCCGAGCAGTACTTC.

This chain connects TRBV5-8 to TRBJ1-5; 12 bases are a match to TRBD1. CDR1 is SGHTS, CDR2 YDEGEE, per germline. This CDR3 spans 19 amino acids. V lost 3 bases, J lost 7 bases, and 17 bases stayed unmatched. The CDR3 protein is CASSWANTGTGGLGQPQHF. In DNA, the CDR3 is TGTGCCAGCAGCTGGGCCAATACCGGGACAGGGGGCCTTGGCCAGCCCCAGCATTTT.

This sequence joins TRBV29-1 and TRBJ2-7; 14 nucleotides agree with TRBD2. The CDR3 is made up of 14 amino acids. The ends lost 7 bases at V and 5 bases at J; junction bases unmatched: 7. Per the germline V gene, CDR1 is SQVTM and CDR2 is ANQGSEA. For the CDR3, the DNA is TGCAGCGCGACGGGACTAGCGGGAGTGAACGAGCAGTACTTC. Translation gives CSATGLAGVNEQYF.

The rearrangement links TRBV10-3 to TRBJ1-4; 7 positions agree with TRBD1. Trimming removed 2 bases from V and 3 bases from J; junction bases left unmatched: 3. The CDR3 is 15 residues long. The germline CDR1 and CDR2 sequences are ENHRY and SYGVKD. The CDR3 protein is CAISELGQSNEKLFF. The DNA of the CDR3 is TGTGCCATCAGTGAGCTGGGACAGTCTAATGAAAAACTGTTTTTT.

The CDR3 reads CASSPRETQYF. The CDR3 nucleotides are TGTGCCAGCAGCCCCAGAGAGACCCAGTACTTC. This chain joins TRBV11-2 and TRBJ2-5; D is undetermined. V was shortened by 5 bases and J by 4 bases, with 5 bases between the two germline ends. Germline V lookup: CDR1 SGHAT, CDR2 FQNNGV. The CDR3 consists of 11 residues. Filled out from reference TRBV11-2 and TRBJ2-5, the complete variable domain reads EAGVAQSPRYKIIEKRQSVAFWCNPISGHATLYWYQQILGQGPKLLIQFQNNGVVDDSQLPKDRFSAERLKGVDSTLKIQPAKLEDSAVYLCASSPRETQYFGPGTRLLVL.

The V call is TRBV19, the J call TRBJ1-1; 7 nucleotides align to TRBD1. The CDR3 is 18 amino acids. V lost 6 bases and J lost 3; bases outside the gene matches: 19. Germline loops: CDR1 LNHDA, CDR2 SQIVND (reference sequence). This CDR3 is CASRASTRGQGVDTEAFF. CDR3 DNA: TGTGCCAGTAGAGCCTCGACTAGGGGGCAGGGGGTGGACACTGAAGCTTTCTTT.

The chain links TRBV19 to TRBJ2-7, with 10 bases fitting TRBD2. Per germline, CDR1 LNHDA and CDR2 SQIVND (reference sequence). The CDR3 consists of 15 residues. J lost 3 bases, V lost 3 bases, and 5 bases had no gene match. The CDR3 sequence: CASSIASGRVYEQYF. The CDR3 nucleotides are TGTGCCAGTAGTATTGCGAGCGGGAGGGTCTACGAGCAGTACTTC.

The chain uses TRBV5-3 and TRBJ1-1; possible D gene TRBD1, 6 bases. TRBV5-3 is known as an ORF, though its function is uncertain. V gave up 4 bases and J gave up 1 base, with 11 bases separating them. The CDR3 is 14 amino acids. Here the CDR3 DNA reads TGTGCCAGAAGCCTGGGAGGGGGGAACACTGAAGCTTTCTTT. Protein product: CARSLGGGNTEAFF.

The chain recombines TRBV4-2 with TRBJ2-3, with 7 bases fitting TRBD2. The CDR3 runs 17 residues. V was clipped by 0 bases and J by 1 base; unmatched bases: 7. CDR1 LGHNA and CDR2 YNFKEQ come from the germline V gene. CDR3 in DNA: TGTGCCAGCAGCCAAGAACTTCGTCTAGCGGGCACAGATACGCAGTATTTT. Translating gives CASSQELRLAGTDTQYF.

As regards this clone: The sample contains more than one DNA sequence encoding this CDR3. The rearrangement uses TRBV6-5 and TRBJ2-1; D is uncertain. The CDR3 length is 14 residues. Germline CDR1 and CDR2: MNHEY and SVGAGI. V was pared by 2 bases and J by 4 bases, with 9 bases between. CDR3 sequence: CASSYADSYNEQFF. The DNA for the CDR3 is TGTGCCAGCAGTTACGCGGATAGTTACAATGAGCAGTTCTTC.

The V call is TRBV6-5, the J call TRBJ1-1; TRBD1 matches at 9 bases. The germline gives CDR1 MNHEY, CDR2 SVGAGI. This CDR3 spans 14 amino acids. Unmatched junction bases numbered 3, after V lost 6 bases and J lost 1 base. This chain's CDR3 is CASRLGQGNTEAFF. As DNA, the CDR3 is TGTGCCAGCAGATTGGGACAGGGGAACACTGAAGCTTTCTTT.

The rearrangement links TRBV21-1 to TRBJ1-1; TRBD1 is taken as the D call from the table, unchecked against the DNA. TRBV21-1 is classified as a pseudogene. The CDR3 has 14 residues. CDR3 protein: CASSKTGQDTEAFF. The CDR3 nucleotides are TGTGCCAGCAGCAAGACGGGACAGGACACTGAAGCTTTCTTT.

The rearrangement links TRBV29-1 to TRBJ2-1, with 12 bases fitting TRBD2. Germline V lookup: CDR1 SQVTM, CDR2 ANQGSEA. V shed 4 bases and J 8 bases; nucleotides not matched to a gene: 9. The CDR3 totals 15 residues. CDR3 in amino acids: CSVARLAGVQDEQFF. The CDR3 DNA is TGCAGCGTTGCAAGACTAGCGGGAGTACAAGATGAGCAGTTCTTC.

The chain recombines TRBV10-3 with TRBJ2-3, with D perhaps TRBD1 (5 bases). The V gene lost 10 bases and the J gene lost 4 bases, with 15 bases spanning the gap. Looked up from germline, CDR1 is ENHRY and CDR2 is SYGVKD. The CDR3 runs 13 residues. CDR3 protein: CATTQGPADTQYF. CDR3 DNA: TGTGCCACCACCCAGGGTCCCGCAGATACGCAGTATTTT.

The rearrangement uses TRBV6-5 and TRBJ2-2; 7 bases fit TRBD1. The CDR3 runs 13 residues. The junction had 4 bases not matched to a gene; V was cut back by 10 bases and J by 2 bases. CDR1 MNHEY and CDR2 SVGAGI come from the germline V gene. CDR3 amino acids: CAIRQGNTGELFF. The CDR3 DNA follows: TGTGCCATCCGACAGGGTAACACCGGGGAGCTGTTTTTT.

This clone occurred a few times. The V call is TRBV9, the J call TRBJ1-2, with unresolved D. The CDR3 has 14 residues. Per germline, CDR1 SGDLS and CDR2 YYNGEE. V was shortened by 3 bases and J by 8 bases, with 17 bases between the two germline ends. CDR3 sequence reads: CASSGRPRVEGYTF. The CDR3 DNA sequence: TGTGCCAGCAGCGGCAGACCCCGGGTCGAGGGCTACACCTTC.

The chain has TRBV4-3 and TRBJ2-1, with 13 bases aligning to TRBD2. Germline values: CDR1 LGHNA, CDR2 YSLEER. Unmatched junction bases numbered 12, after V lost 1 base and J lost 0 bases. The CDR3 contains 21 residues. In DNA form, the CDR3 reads TGCGCCAGCAGCCAAGCCCCCCCGGGACTAGCGGGATATGGCTCCTACAATGAGCAGTTCTTC. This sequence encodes CASSQAPPGLAGYGSYNEQFF.

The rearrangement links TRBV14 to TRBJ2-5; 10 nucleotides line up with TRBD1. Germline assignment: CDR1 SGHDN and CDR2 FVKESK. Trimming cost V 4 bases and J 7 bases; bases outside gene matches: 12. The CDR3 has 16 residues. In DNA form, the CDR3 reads TGTGCCAGCAGCCGAAATGGACAGGGGGGCCGTGCGACCCAGTACTTC. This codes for CASSRNGQGGRATQYF. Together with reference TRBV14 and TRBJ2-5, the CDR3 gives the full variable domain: EAGVTQFPSHSVIEKGQTVTLRCDPISGHDNLYWYRRVMGKEIKFLLHFVKESKQDESGMPNNRFLAERTGGTYSTLKVQPAELEDSGVYFCASSRNGQGGRATQYFGPGTRLLVL.

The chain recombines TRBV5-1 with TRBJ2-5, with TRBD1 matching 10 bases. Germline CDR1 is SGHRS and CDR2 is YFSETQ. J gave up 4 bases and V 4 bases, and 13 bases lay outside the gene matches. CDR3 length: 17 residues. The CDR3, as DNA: TGCGCCAGCAGCCGCACTAAGACAGGGGGCTTGGTAGAGACCCAGTACTTC. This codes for CASSRTKTGGLVETQYF.

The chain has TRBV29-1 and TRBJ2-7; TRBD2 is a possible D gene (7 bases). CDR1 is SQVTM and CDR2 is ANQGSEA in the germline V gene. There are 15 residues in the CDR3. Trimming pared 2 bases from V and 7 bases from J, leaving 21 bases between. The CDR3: CSVEPIEGGPGEQYF. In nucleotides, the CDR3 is TGCAGCGTTGAACCGATAGAGGGGGGGCCGGGGGAGCAGTACTTC.

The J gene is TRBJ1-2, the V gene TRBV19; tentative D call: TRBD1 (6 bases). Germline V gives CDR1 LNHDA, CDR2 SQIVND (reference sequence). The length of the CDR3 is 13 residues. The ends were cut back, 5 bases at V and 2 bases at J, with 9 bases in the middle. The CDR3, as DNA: TGTGCCAGTAGTCGGACAGACAACTATGGCTACACCTTC. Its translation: CASSRTDNYGYTF. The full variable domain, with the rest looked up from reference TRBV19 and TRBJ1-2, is DGGITQSPKYLFRKEGQNVTLSCEQNLNHDAMYWYRQDPGQGLRLIYYSQIVNDFQKGDIAEGYSVSREKKESFPLTVTSAQKNPTAFYLCASSRTDNYGYTFGSGTRLTVV.

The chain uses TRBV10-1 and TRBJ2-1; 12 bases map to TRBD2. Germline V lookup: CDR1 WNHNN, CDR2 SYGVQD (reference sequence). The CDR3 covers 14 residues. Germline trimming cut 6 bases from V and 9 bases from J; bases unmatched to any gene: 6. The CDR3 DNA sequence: TGCGCCAGCAGCCTGACTAGCGGGAGCCTTGAGCAGTTCTTC. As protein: CASSLTSGSLEQFF.

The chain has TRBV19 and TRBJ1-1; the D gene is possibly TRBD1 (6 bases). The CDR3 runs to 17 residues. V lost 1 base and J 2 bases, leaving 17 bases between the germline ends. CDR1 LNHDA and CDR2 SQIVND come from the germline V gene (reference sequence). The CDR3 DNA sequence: TGTGCCAGTAGTATAGTCGCCACCGGGACATTAAACACTGAAGCTTTCTTT. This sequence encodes CASSIVATGTLNTEAFF.

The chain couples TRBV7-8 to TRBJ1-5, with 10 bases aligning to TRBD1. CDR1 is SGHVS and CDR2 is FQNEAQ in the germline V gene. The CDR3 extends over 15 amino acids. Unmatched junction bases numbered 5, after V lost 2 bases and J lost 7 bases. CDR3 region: CASSLHPGQGQPQHF. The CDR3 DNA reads TGTGCCAGCAGCTTACATCCGGGACAGGGGCAGCCCCAGCATTTT.

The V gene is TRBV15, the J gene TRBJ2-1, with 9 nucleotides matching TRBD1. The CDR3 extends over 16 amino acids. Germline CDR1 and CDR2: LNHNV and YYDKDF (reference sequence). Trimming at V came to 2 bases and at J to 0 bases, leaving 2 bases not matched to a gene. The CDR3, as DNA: TGTGCCACCAGCAGATCGGGACAGGGCTCCTACAATGAGCAGTTCTTC. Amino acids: CATSRSGQGSYNEQFF.

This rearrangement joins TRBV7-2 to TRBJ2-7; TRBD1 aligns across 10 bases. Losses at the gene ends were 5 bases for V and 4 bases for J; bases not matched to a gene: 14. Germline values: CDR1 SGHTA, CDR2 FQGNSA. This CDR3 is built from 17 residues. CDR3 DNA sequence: TGTGCCAGCAGCCCAACAGCCCCCCGGACAGGGGGTTACGAGCAGTACTTC. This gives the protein CASSPTAPRTGGYEQYF.

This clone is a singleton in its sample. Here the CDR3 DNA reads TGTGCCAGTAGTACAGGACTAGCGGGGGAGCAGTTCTTC. Amino acids: CASSTGLAGEQFF. V gene TRBV19 combines with J gene TRBJ2-1; 12 bases line up with TRBD2. The CDR3 runs to 13 residues. Germline V lookup: CDR1 LNHDA, CDR2 SQIVND (reference sequence). Trimming at V came to 4 bases and at J to 10 bases, leaving 2 bases not matched to a gene.